This T cell receptor (beta chain) was recovered during a study of blood T cell repertoires in COVID-19. In the study's own analysis: Amplification from reference gene primers served as the basis for estimated nucleated cell counts. Libraries were prepared by immunoSEQ multiplex PCR; TCRdb keeps only in-frame clonotypes and omits some of them. From that table come the V and J calls and clone size; the DNA was used to work out D and trimming. The sample consists of 55,000 to 60,000 clones, approximately 81% of them appearing once. The sequence came from a middle-aged man with active COVID-19. The sequenced sample consisted of peripheral blood.

CDR3 nucleotides: TGTGCCTGGAGTCCCGGGCGGGAGAAAGATACGCAGTATTTT. Residues: CAWSPGREKDTQYF. The chain uses TRBV30 and TRBJ2-3; 7 bases agree with TRBD2. The CDR3 extends over 14 amino acids. CDR1 is GTSNPN and CDR2 is SVGIG in the germline V gene (reference sequence). The J segment lost 5 bases and the V segment lost 2 bases, leaving 7 bases of the junction unmatched.